This TCR beta chain was documented in a study of cytomegalovirus exposure and HLA in healthy donors. Study findings and constraints: Sequencing likely caused a cluster of highly shared sequence variants.

The PCR made use of 60 Vbeta and 13 Jbeta primers. Repertoires were generated with immunoSEQ multiplex PCR, while TCRdb's copy carries only in-frame clones and drops some. The sample includes about 99,000 clones, approximately 76% of them seen just once. Comments on this clone: Its antigen remains unknown.

This CDR3 region has 15 residues. Germline V lookup: CDR1 GTSNPN, CDR2 SVGIG (reference sequence). V shed 4 bases, J shed 1 base, and the junction held 9 bases outside the gene matches. The receptor's source is a woman under 30 in good health and CMV-seropositive. The sample comprised PBMCs. The gene calls are TRBV30 and TRBJ2-5; 7 bases align to TRBD2. Written as DNA, the CDR3 is TGTGCCTGGAAATTCTTTGGGGGGGTCCAAGAGACCCAGTACTTC. The encoded protein is CAWKFFGGVQETQYF.